These 29 T cell receptor beta chains were all obtained from the same sample, sequenced in a study of blood T cell repertoires in COVID-19. Assay used: immunoSEQ multiplex PCR; TCRdb lists only in-frame clones, some missing. Here the sample spans 160,000 or so clones, roughly 80% being singletons. Sequenced input: peripheral blood. These receptors all stem from an older woman with acute or convalescent COVID-19.

The J gene is TRBJ2-3, the V gene TRBV6-6; unclear D gene. The germline V and J ends were trimmed by 2 bases and 3 bases, with 6 bases remaining between them. CDR3 length equals 13 residues. Per the germline V gene, CDR1 is MNHNY and CDR2 is SVGAGI (reference sequence). The CDR3 DNA reads as TGTGCCAGCAGTTACGAGGTAACAGATACGCAGTATTTT. This codes for CASSYEVTDTQYF.

The chain couples TRBV11-2 to TRBJ2-7; a possible D gene is TRBD1 (5 bases). CDR3 length: 14 residues. CDR1 is SGHAT and CDR2 is FQNNGV in the germline V gene. V dropped 2 bases and J dropped 1 base, with 9 bases sitting between them. In nucleotides, the CDR3 is TGTGCCAGCAGCTTAACAGGCGTATCCTACGAGCAGTACTTC. As protein: CASSLTGVSYEQYF.

The chain joins TRBV24-1 to TRBJ1-2, with D perhaps matching TRBD1 (6 bases). CDR3 length equals 15 residues. Trimming stripped 3 bases from V and 8 bases from J, with 18 bases between. Germline V gene sequence: CDR1 KGHDR, CDR2 SFDVKD. CDR3 DNA: TGTGCCACCAGTGATCAATCGGACAGACCGGCGGGCTACACCTTC. Translating gives CATSDQSDRPAGYTF.

This clone was seen a single time. This chain links TRBV13 with TRBJ2-3, with D tentatively TRBD2 (6 bases). Germline lookup yields CDR1 PRHDT and CDR2 FYEKMQ (reference sequence). This CDR3 comprises 17 residues. V lost 0 bases, J lost 2 bases, and 15 bases lay in between. Here the CDR3 DNA reads TGTGCCAGCAGCTTAGGCCAACTAGCAGATACCACAGATACGCAGTATTTT. It yields the protein CASSLGQLADTTDTQYF.

This chain links TRBV13 with TRBJ2-7; no clear D. The CDR3 is made up of 13 amino acids. V was pared by 1 base and J by 3 bases, with 7 bases between. Germline values: CDR1 PRHDT, CDR2 FYEKMQ (reference sequence). The CDR3 spells CASSLARGYEQYF. Written as DNA, the CDR3 is TGTGCCAGCAGCTTAGCCAGAGGCTACGAGCAGTACTTC.

The chain links TRBV28 to TRBJ1-5; no firm D call. Germline V gene lookup returns CDR1 MDHEN and CDR2 SYDVKM. CDR3 size: 15 residues. V gave up 7 bases and J gave up 6 bases, with 19 bases separating them. CDR3 DNA sequence: TGTGCCAGCACCGACCGGCCTACCTCGGGTCAGCCCCAGCATTTT. The encoded protein is CASTDRPTSGQPQHF.

The CDR3 sequence: CASSLNGLAGVTDIQYF. CDR3 DNA: TGCGCCAGCAGCTTGAATGGGCTAGCGGGAGTGACGGACATTCAGTACTTC. This chain connects TRBV5-1 to TRBJ2-4; TRBD2 matches at 10 bases. V was pared by 1 base and J by 8 bases, with 12 bases of the junction left unmatched. CDR3 size: 17 residues. Germline V gives CDR1 SGHRS, CDR2 YFSETQ.

With respect to this clone: The sample contains more than one DNA sequence encoding this CDR3. V gene TRBV7-2 combines with J gene TRBJ1-2, with D hard to call. This CDR3 contains 13 residues. Trimming cost V 1 base and J 1 base, with 4 bases left between them. CDR1 and CDR2 from the germline V gene are SGHTA and FQGNSA. The CDR3 DNA is TGTGCCAGCAGCTTAGACAGTAACTATGGCTACACCTTC. Its translation: CASSLDSNYGYTF.

The rearrangement uses TRBV7-2 and TRBJ1-6; 8 bases are a match to TRBD1. The CDR3 consists of 14 residues. The junction had 1 base not matched to a gene; V was cut back by 1 base and J by 8 bases. CDR1 and CDR2 (germline): SGHTA, FQGNSA. The CDR3 coding sequence is TGTGCCAGCAGCTTAGGACAGGGGTATTCACCCCTCCACTTT. This gives the protein CASSLGQGYSPLHF.

V is TRBV5-1 and J is TRBJ2-3; 12 bases are a match to TRBD2. V trimming: 3 bases; J trimming: 4 bases; junction bases outside the gene matches: 3. CDR3 size: 15 residues. Germline assignment: CDR1 SGHRS and CDR2 YFSETQ. This chain's CDR3 is CASSSWTSGADTQYF. The DNA for the CDR3 is TGCGCCAGCAGCTCCTGGACTAGCGGGGCAGATACGCAGTATTTT.

V is TRBV12-3 or TRBV12-4 and J is TRBJ2-7; a weak D match, TRBD1 (6 bases). This CDR3 spans 13 amino acids. Trimming cost V 3 bases and J 4 bases, with 10 bases left between them. CDR3 in DNA: TGTGCCAGCAGTTTGGGCAGGGGTTACGAGCAGTACTTC. Translating it yields CASSLGRGYEQYF.

The V call is TRBV28, the J call TRBJ2-7, with 7 bases lining up with TRBD1. The V gene end was trimmed by 6 bases and the J gene end by 6 bases; junction bases not matched to a gene: 5. Looked up from germline, CDR1 is MDHEN and CDR2 is SYDVKM. The CDR3 consists of 12 residues. The CDR3 DNA sequence: TGTGCCAGCAGCCCCGACAGGGTCGAGCAGTACTTC. Its translation is CASSPDRVEQYF.

The chain is built from TRBV5-4 and TRBJ1-3; 12 bases line up with TRBD1. The ends lost 4 bases at V and 4 bases at J; junction bases unmatched: 3. The CDR3 has 15 amino acids. Germline values: CDR1 SGHNT, CDR2 YYREEE (reference sequence). The DNA for the CDR3 is TGTGCCAGCAGCCTGGGGACAGGGGGCGGAAACACCATATATTTT. It is translated as CASSLGTGGGNTIYF. Full variable domain (remainder filled in from reference TRBV5-4 and TRBJ1-3): ETGVTQSPTHLIKTRGQQVTLRCSSQSGHNTVSWYQQALGQGPQFIFQYYREEENGRGNFPPRFSGLQFPNYSSELNVNALELDDSALYLCASSLGTGGGNTIYFGEGSWLTVV.

The genes are TRBV10-3 and TRBJ2-1; D might be TRBD2 (5 bases). Germline V lookup: CDR1 ENHRY, CDR2 SYGVKD. The length of the CDR3 is 14 residues. Trimming removed 7 bases at V and 0 bases at J, with 10 bases between. CDR3 DNA: TGTGCCATCAAGGTAGGGAGCTCCTACAATGAGCAGTTCTTC. Translated, it gives CAIKVGSSYNEQFF.

V and J are TRBV19 and TRBJ2-2; 8 bases line up with TRBD2. V dropped 3 bases and J dropped 5; count of bases not matched to a gene: 2. This CDR3 has 14 residues. Per germline, CDR1 LNHDA and CDR2 SQIVND (reference sequence). CDR3 nucleotides: TGTGCCAGTAGTATCAGCGGGAGTACCGGGGAGCTGTTTTTT. Protein: CASSISGSTGELFF.

This chain connects TRBV6-6 to TRBJ1-4; D is perhaps TRBD1 (5 bases). This CDR3 is built from 13 residues. V dropped 7 bases and J dropped 7 bases, with 13 bases sitting between them. Germline V CDR1 and CDR2: MNHNY, SVGAGI (reference sequence). The CDR3 region is CASNLRVGEKLFF. For the CDR3, the DNA is TGTGCCAGCAACCTCAGGGTGGGTGAAAAACTGTTTTTT.

This clone was seen a few times. V gene TRBV7-2 combines with J gene TRBJ2-2; TRBD2 agrees at 8 bases. The CDR3 sequence is 16 residues long. The germline V gene encodes CDR1 SGHTA and CDR2 FQGNSA. Trimming at V came to 5 bases and at J to 4 bases, leaving 9 bases not matched to a gene. The CDR3 bases are TGTGCCAGCAGCCCGAGGGCGGGGGGCCGCACCGGGGAGCTGTTTTTT. It codes for CASSPRAGGRTGELFF.

The chain joins TRBV5-1 to TRBJ2-1; weak D call: TRBD1 (5 bases). CDR3 length equals 14 residues. Looked up from germline, CDR1 is SGHRS and CDR2 is YFSETQ. The V end was cut by 2 bases, the J end by 8 bases, with 14 bases between. The DNA for the CDR3 is TGCGCCAGCAGCTTCTGGCAGGGAAAGGATGAGCAGTTCTTC. Its protein is CASSFWQGKDEQFF.

V usage is TRBV9 and J usage is TRBJ2-1; the match to TRBD2 covers 15 bases. Germline V gene data show CDR1 as SGDLS and CDR2 as YYNGEE. The CDR3 runs 17 residues. V was pared by 0 bases and J by 4 bases, with 2 bases of the junction left unmatched. The CDR3 protein is CASSVAGLAGGYNEQFF. The CDR3 nucleotides are TGTGCCAGCAGCGTAGCGGGACTAGCGGGGGGTTACAATGAGCAGTTCTTC. Using reference TRBV9 and TRBJ2-1 for the parts outside the CDR3, the full variable domain is DSGVTQTPKHLITATGQRVTLRCSPRSGDLSVYWYQQSLDQGLQFLIQYYNGEERAKGNILERFSAQQFPDLHSELNLSSLELGDSALYFCASSVAGLAGGYNEQFFGPGTRLTVL.

The chain combines TRBV5-1 with TRBJ1-2; TRBD1 matches 9 bases. J was trimmed by 5 bases and V by 4 bases; bases with no gene match: 6. The CDR3 has 14 amino acids. The germline CDR1 and CDR2 sequences are SGHRS and YFSETQ. The CDR3 region has the DNA TGCGCCAGCAGCCCGGGGACAGGGATTTATGGCTACACCTTC. Translation gives CASSPGTGIYGYTF.

The sample holds one count of this clone. V and J are TRBV30 and TRBJ2-2, with TRBD1 as a possible D gene (6 bases). The V end was cut by 5 bases, the J end by 6 bases, with 13 bases between. This CDR3 comprises 13 residues. Germline loops: CDR1 GTSNPN, CDR2 SVGIG (reference sequence). As DNA, the CDR3 is TGTGCCTGGGGGACAACTCCCGCCGGGGAGCTGTTTTTT. It encodes CAWGTTPAGELFF. The whole variable domain, remainder taken from reference TRBV30 and TRBJ2-2, is SQTIHQWPATLVQPVGSPLSLECTVEGTSNPNLYWYRQAAGRGLQLLFYSVGIGQISSEVPQNLSASRPQDRQFILSSKKLLLSDSGFYLCAWGTTPAGELFFGEGSRLTVL.

Only one count was recorded for this clone. The genes are TRBV5-6 and TRBJ2-7; 13 bases agree with TRBD2. J gave up 7 bases and V 4 bases, and 11 bases lay outside the gene matches. CDR1 SGHDT and CDR2 YYEEEE come from the germline V gene. The CDR3 totals 16 residues. CDR3 sequence: CASSVYGTSGIAEQYF. CDR3 nucleotides: TGTGCCAGCAGCGTTTACGGGACTAGCGGGATCGCAGAGCAGTACTTC.

The rearrangement links TRBV5-1 to TRBJ1-6, with unresolved D. This CDR3 contains 17 residues. Per the germline V gene, CDR1 is SGHRS and CDR2 is YFSETQ. V lost 1 base to trimming and J lost 0 bases, with 11 bases between them. In DNA, the CDR3 is TGCGCCAGCAGCTTGCTCCAGGCGCCCTCCTATAATTCACCCCTCCACTTT. Translated: CASSLLQAPSYNSPLHF.

The gene calls are TRBV6-5 and TRBJ2-2; TRBD2 aligns across 8 bases. CDR1 is MNHEY and CDR2 is SVGAGI in the germline V gene. The V gene end was trimmed by 6 bases and the J gene end by 6 bases; junction bases not matched to a gene: 9. This CDR3 region has 15 residues. CDR3 sequence reads: CASRPSGSRAGELFF. The CDR3 DNA sequence: TGTGCCAGCAGACCAAGCGGGAGTCGGGCCGGGGAGCTGTTTTTT.

The chain has TRBV4-3 and TRBJ2-2; 7 bases are a match to TRBD1. The CDR3 spans 17 residues. Germline values: CDR1 LGHNA, CDR2 YSLEER. Unmatched junction bases numbered 9, after V lost 0 bases and J lost 5 bases. This CDR3 is CASSQDLRQGLTGELFF. The CDR3 bases are TGCGCCAGCAGCCAAGATCTGAGACAGGGCTTAACCGGGGAGCTGTTTTTT.

This clone was observed a handful of times. The rearrangement joins TRBV2 to TRBJ1-2; no firm D call. Trimming pared 1 base from V and 1 base from J, leaving 4 bases between. Germline loops: CDR1 SNHLY, CDR2 FYNNEI. The CDR3 runs to 13 residues. The chain's CDR3 is CASSEGLNYGYTF. In DNA, the CDR3 is TGTGCCAGCAGTGAAGGTCTTAACTATGGCTACACCTTC.

This rearrangement joins TRBV6-6 to TRBJ1-6; D call uncertain. V dropped 9 bases and J dropped 7 bases, with 16 bases sitting between them. The CDR3 contains 14 residues. The germline gives CDR1 MNHNY, CDR2 SVGAGI (reference sequence). The CDR3 sequence is CASSRKRGNSPLHF. As DNA, the CDR3 is TGTGCCAGTTCGAGGAAACGGGGAAATTCACCCCTCCACTTT.

The V gene is TRBV30, the J gene TRBJ2-7; TRBD2 aligns across 12 bases. CDR1 is GTSNPN, CDR2 SVGIG, per germline (reference sequence). The CDR3 is 14 amino acids. V lost 1 base, J lost 2 bases, and 0 bases stayed unmatched. In DNA form, the CDR3 reads TGTGCCTGGAGTGGGACTAGCGGGACCTACGAGCAGTACTTC. Translated: CAWSGTSGTYEQYF. Full variable domain (remainder filled in from reference TRBV30 and TRBJ2-7): SQTIHQWPATLVQPVGSPLSLECTVEGTSNPNLYWYRQAAGRGLQLLFYSVGIGQISSEVPQNLSASRPQDRQFILSSKKLLLSDSGFYLCAWSGTSGTYEQYFGPGTRLTVT.

V and J are TRBV18 and TRBJ2-5; D unresolved. Germline-derived CDR1 and CDR2 are KGHSH and LQKENI. The CDR3 sequence is 12 residues long. The V end lost 4 bases, the J end lost 9 bases, and 12 bases lay between the germline ends. The CDR3 sequence: CASSRVAEAQYF. The CDR3, as DNA: TGTGCCAGCTCACGGGTAGCCGAGGCCCAGTACTTC.